The next 13 T cell receptor beta chains were all read from a single sample in a study of graft-versus-host responses after intestinal transplantation. TCRdb's copy holds only in-frame clones and misses some; the assay was immunoSEQ multiplex PCR. This sample has about 39,000 clones, with more than 85% found just once. Material: PBMCs, obtained 734 days after intestinal transplantation. These receptors were obtained from a human patient who received an intestinal transplant, so some T cells may come from the graft donor.

This chain uses TRBV6-5 with TRBJ1-1; maybe TRBD1 (6 bases). Trimming pared 0 bases from V and 1 base from J, leaving 6 bases between. This CDR3 region has 14 residues. Germline CDR1 and CDR2: MNHEY and SVGAGI. The CDR3 loop is CASSYSTGNTEAFF. The CDR3 DNA follows: TGTGCCAGCAGTTACTCGACAGGGAACACTGAAGCTTTCTTT.

J is TRBJ2-1 and V is TRBV9, with 7 nucleotides matching TRBD2. The germline gives CDR1 SGDLS, CDR2 YYNGEE. Trimming cost V 2 bases and J 9 bases; bases outside gene matches: 14. This CDR3 is built from 16 residues. The CDR3 bases are TGTGCCAGCAGCGTTTTTGGTGGCGGGAGCCCGGTTGAGCAGTTCTTC. Its protein product is CASSVFGGGSPVEQFF.

This chain connects TRBV19 to TRBJ2-3; D may correspond to TRBD1 or TRBD2 (5 bases each). Trimming removed 3 bases from V and 2 bases from J, with 21 bases in between. This CDR3 is built from 18 residues. Per germline, CDR1 LNHDA and CDR2 SQIVND (reference sequence). The CDR3, as DNA: TGTGCCAGTAGTATGGGAAGAAGGGGACGACTTTACACAGATACGCAGTATTTT. Encoded protein: CASSMGRRGRLYTDTQYF.

The V call is TRBV4-1, the J call TRBJ1-3; no definite D call. The germline CDR1 and CDR2 sequences are MGHRA and YSYEKL. V lost 1 base to trimming and J lost 4 bases, with 11 bases between them. This CDR3 comprises 15 residues. CDR3 in DNA: TGCGCCAGCAGCCAAGTGGTCCCGGTCGGAAACACCATATATTTT. It codes for CASSQVVPVGNTIYF.

This rearrangement joins TRBV7-2 to TRBJ2-7, with TRBD2 as a possible D gene (6 bases). CDR1 is SGHTA, CDR2 FQGNSA, per germline. V was pared by 1 base and J by 3 bases, with 13 bases between. The CDR3 runs 15 residues. As DNA, the CDR3 is TGTGCCAGCAGCTTAGAGGCGGGGAGAAACTACGAGCAGTACTTC. This codes for CASSLEAGRNYEQYF. The full variable domain, rest sourced from reference TRBV7-2 and TRBJ2-7, is GAGVSQSPSNKVTEKGKDVELRCDPISGHTALYWYRQSLGQGLEFLIYFQGNSAPDKSGLPSDRFSAERTGGSVSTLTIQRTQQEDSAVYLCASSLEAGRNYEQYFGPGTRLTVT.

This clone has a single count. The V and J genes are TRBV5-1 and TRBJ2-5; 7 nucleotides line up with TRBD2. This CDR3 has 15 amino acids. V gave up 3 bases and J gave up 5 bases; unmatched junction bases: 10. The V gene's germline CDR1 is SGHRS and CDR2 YFSETQ. The chain's CDR3 is CASSSQAGLGETQYF. CDR3 DNA: TGCGCCAGCAGCTCCCAAGCGGGATTAGGGGAGACCCAGTACTTC.

The V call is TRBV9, the J call TRBJ2-1; D assignment may be TRBD1 or TRBD2 (6 bases each). The CDR3 totals 15 residues. Trimming cost V 0 bases and J 8 bases, with 15 bases left between them. In germline, CDR1 is SGDLS, CDR2 YYNGEE. In DNA form, the CDR3 reads TGTGCCAGCAGCGTAGGTGTGATCGGGGGCGATGAGCAGTTCTTC. This codes for CASSVGVIGGDEQFF.

The chain has TRBV9 and TRBJ1-1, with TRBD1 identical over 8 bases. The CDR3 is 15 amino acids. Looked up from germline, CDR1 is SGDLS and CDR2 is YYNGEE. V was pared by 4 bases and J by 1 base, with 6 bases of the junction left unmatched. The CDR3 loop reads CASSPRQGRNTEAFF. The CDR3 DNA reads as TGTGCCAGCAGCCCACGACAGGGGAGGAACACTGAAGCTTTCTTT.

The chain employs TRBV6-5 and TRBJ2-7; 11 positions match TRBD1. This CDR3 comprises 15 residues. Germline V gene data show CDR1 as MNHEY and CDR2 as SVGAGI. Trimming at V came to 3 bases and at J to 5 bases, leaving 6 bases not matched to a gene. CDR3 in amino acids: CASSYFGQGADEQYF. CDR3 bases: TGTGCCAGCAGTTATTTCGGACAGGGGGCGGACGAGCAGTACTTC.

The chain uses TRBV15 and TRBJ2-2; D is uncertain. The V end was cut by 8 bases, the J end by 5 bases, with 6 bases between. The CDR3 is 11 amino acids. Germline CDR1 reads LNHNV; CDR2 reads YYDKDF (reference sequence). As DNA, the CDR3 is TGTGCCACCCAAAGAACCGGGGAGCTGTTTTTT. This encodes CATQRTGELFF.

The CDR3 protein is CAWSKSVNQPQHF. The CDR3 DNA reads TGTGCCTGGAGTAAGTCGGTAAATCAGCCCCAGCATTTT. The V call is TRBV30, the J call TRBJ1-5; D ambiguous. Germline assignment: CDR1 GTSNPN and CDR2 SVGIG (reference sequence). This CDR3 contains 13 residues. Trimming left V 2 bases short and J 4 bases short, with 9 bases between.

This chain joins TRBV19 and TRBJ1-3; D might be TRBD1 (6 bases). The CDR3 spans 17 residues. Germline values: CDR1 LNHDA, CDR2 SQIVND (reference sequence). Trimming cost V 9 bases and J 0 bases, with 21 bases left between them. CDR3 sequence: CARVGKTGSSSGNTIYF. In DNA, the CDR3 is TGTGCCAGAGTAGGAAAAACAGGGTCGAGCTCTGGAAACACCATATATTTT.

The CDR3 sequence is CASSGSSYNEQFF. In DNA, the CDR3 is TGTGCCAGTAGCGGGAGTTCCTACAATGAGCAGTTCTTC. The J gene is TRBJ2-1, the V gene TRBV19, with D possibly TRBD2 on 6 matching bases. The germline V gene encodes CDR1 LNHDA and CDR2 SQIVND (reference sequence). This CDR3 comprises 13 residues. Deletions cut 6 bases from V and 1 base from J, with 7 bases between.